Following are 21 T cell receptor beta chains from one sample sequenced in a study of cytomegalovirus exposure and HLA in healthy donors. PCR primers comprised 60 Vbeta and 13 Jbeta primers. Assay: immunoSEQ multiplex PCR; the TCRdb copy retains only in-frame clones and omits some. The sample contains 95,000 to 100,000 clones, approximately 74% of which appear only once. Input material: PBMCs. These receptors were obtained from a woman between 40 and 55 years old in good health and CMV-seronegative.

The chain couples TRBV29-1 to TRBJ2-1, with 8 bases lining up with TRBD1. The length of the CDR3 is 12 residues. Germline loops: CDR1 SQVTM, CDR2 ANQGSEA. Unmatched junction bases numbered 7, after V lost 7 bases and J lost 8 bases. The CDR3 DNA reads TGCAGCGGGACAGGGTGGGGCGATGAGCAGTTCTTC. It encodes CSGTGWGDEQFF.

As for this clone: The junction differs from germline at one of its ends, possibly a read error. This sequence joins TRBV2 and TRBJ2-7, with 14 bases fitting TRBD2. Per the germline V gene, CDR1 is SNHLY and CDR2 is FYNNEI. This CDR3 contains 14 residues. In DNA, the CDR3 is TGTGCCAGCACCGGCGGGACTAGCGGGGGATCGGAGGGCTTC. The encoded protein is CASTGGTSGGSEGF.

This chain uses TRBV4-1 with TRBJ1-5; TRBD1 might be the D (5 bases). This CDR3 has 17 amino acids. Trimming cost V 0 bases and J 0 bases, with 12 bases left between them. In germline, CDR1 is MGHRA, CDR2 YSYEKL. The CDR3 DNA is TGCGCCAGCAGCCAAGAGATGACAGATTATAGCAATCAGCCCCAGCATTTT. This codes for CASSQEMTDYSNQPQHF.

The chain is built from TRBV4-2 and TRBJ2-1; 10 positions match TRBD2. Germline V gene sequence: CDR1 LGHNA, CDR2 YNFKEQ. J gave up 14 bases and V 1 base, and 11 bases lay outside the gene matches. CDR3 length: 15 amino acids. The CDR3 here is CASSQGPSSGGTEFF. The CDR3 bases are TGTGCCAGCAGCCAAGGCCCTTCTAGCGGGGGAACCGAGTTCTTC.

This chain connects TRBV20-1 to TRBJ1-5; D not resolved. CDR3 size: 11 residues. Germline CDR1 is DFQATT and CDR2 is SNEGSKA (reference sequence). V gave up 6 bases and J gave up 10 bases, with 13 bases separating them. The CDR3 nucleotides read TGCAGTGCCCACAGCTCCGGACCCCAGCATTTT. Its translation: CSAHSSGPQHF.

In this sample, this clone turned up a few times. This chain uses TRBV5-1 with TRBJ2-2, with D uncertain. Trimming removed 0 bases from V and 6 bases from J, with 9 bases in between. The CDR3 sequence is 14 residues long. Germline CDR1 SGHRS, CDR2 YFSETQ. CDR3 amino acids: CASSLDTYPGELFF. The CDR3 DNA reads as TGCGCCAGCAGCTTGGATACCTACCCCGGGGAGCTGTTTTTT.

The table lists this clone with a few counts. The chain carries TRBV4-2 and TRBJ2-1; 9 nucleotides agree with TRBD1. The CDR3 has 18 residues. Looked up from germline, CDR1 is LGHNA and CDR2 is YNFKEQ. The V segment lost 0 bases and the J segment 6 bases; nucleotides outside the gene matches: 12. In DNA form, the CDR3 reads TGTGCCAGCAGCCAAGACCTTCTCCGGGACAGGGCGTTCAATGAGCAGTTCTTC. Translation: CASSQDLLRDRAFNEQFF.

The chain recombines TRBV21-1 with TRBJ2-1; TRBD2 is taken as the D call from the table, unchecked against the DNA. TRBV21-1 is shown as a pseudogene. The CDR3 runs to 16 residues. CDR3 region: CASSMRRGDGDNEQFF. The CDR3 bases are TGTGCCAGCAGCATGCGACGAGGTGACGGAGACAATGAGCAGTTCTTC.

As regards this clone: The junction does not match germline at one end; this may be a read error. V and J are TRBV7-9 and TRBJ2-7, with 8 nucleotides matching TRBD2. The CDR3 is 13 residues long. Germline assignment: CDR1 SEHNR and CDR2 FQNEAQ (reference sequence). DNA for the CDR3: TGTTCCAGCAGCTTAGGAGCTAGCGGGTCGCAGTACTTC. Amino acids: CSSSLGASGSQYF. Full variable domain (rest looked up from reference TRBV7-9 and TRBJ2-7): DTGVSQNPRHKITKRGQNVTFRCDPISEHNRLYWYRQTLGQGPEFLTYFQNEAQLEKSRLLSDRFSAERPKGSFSTLEIQRTEQGDSAMYLCSSSLGASGSQYFGPGTRLTVT.

The chain joins TRBV29-1 to TRBJ2-3; 7 nucleotides agree with TRBD1. V shed 6 bases, J shed 7 bases, and the junction held 13 bases outside the gene matches. This CDR3 has 14 residues. Germline CDR1 is SQVTM and CDR2 is ANQGSEA. CDR3 protein: CSVEPGQTTNTQYF. The CDR3 coding sequence is TGCAGCGTCGAACCGGGACAGACCACCAATACGCAGTATTTT.

The sample holds one count of this clone. The genes are TRBV2 and TRBJ2-2, with 11 nucleotides matching TRBD2. Germline CDR1 and CDR2: SNHLY and FYNNEI. The CDR3 contains 14 residues. With 5 bases clipped from V and 7 bases from J, the junction kept 3 bases outside the gene matches. Here the CDR3 DNA reads TGTGCCAGCAGTACTAGCGGGGGAGGCGGGGAGCTGTTTTTT. Amino acid sequence: CASSTSGGGGELFF.

The rearrangement links TRBV19 to TRBJ2-7; tentative D call: TRBD1 (6 bases). This CDR3 has 13 residues. Germline V CDR1 and CDR2: LNHDA, SQIVND (reference sequence). V gave up 5 bases and J gave up 4 bases, with 12 bases separating them. The CDR3 DNA sequence: TGTGCCAGTAGTTCCCGGGACACATACGAGCAGTACTTC. Its protein is CASSSRDTYEQYF.

The chain uses TRBV7-9 and TRBJ1-2; D gene uncertain. Germline CDR1 is SEHNR and CDR2 is FQNEAQ (reference sequence). The CDR3 runs to 14 residues. V was cut by 4 bases and J by 1 base, with 10 bases left in between. The CDR3 loop is CASSYRGGNYGYTF. CDR3 coding DNA: TGTGCCAGCAGCTACCGGGGAGGTAACTATGGCTACACCTTC.

The chain couples TRBV7-3 to TRBJ2-3, with a tentative D call TRBD1 (6 bases). Trimming left V 2 bases short and J 6 bases short, with 18 bases between. Germline CDR1 SGHTA, CDR2 FQGTGA. The CDR3 is 16 amino acids. CDR3 region: CASSLGGAGGMDTQYF. DNA of the CDR3: TGTGCCAGCAGCTTAGGGGGCGCTGGAGGTATGGATACGCAGTATTTT.

The chain is built from TRBV5-1 and TRBJ1-1; tentative D call: TRBD1 (6 bases). This CDR3 contains 15 residues. V was cut by 1 base and J by 7 bases, with 17 bases left in between. Germline V lookup: CDR1 SGHRS, CDR2 YFSETQ. The DNA of the CDR3 is TGCGCCAGCAGCTTGTCAATCCGGGACACAGGTGAAGCTTTCTTT. It specifies CASSLSIRDTGEAFF.

J is TRBJ1-6 and V is TRBV11-1; 10 bases match TRBD1. The CDR3 runs 14 residues. V lost 5 bases to trimming and J lost 9 bases; unmatched junction nucleotides: 4. CDR1 is SGHAT and CDR2 is FQDESV in the germline V gene (reference sequence). This chain's CDR3 is CASSGWDRGSPLHF. DNA for the CDR3: TGTGCCAGCAGCGGATGGGACAGGGGTTCACCCCTCCACTTT.

The chain is built from TRBV29-1 and TRBJ2-1, with TRBD2 matching over 10 bases. Unmatched junction bases numbered 10, after V lost 7 bases and J lost 7 bases. Germline loops: CDR1 SQVTM, CDR2 ANQGSEA. The CDR3 spans 14 residues. For the CDR3, the DNA is TGCAGCGCAAAAGCGGGAGGGCCTTCAAATGAGCAGTTCTTC. It translates to CSAKAGGPSNEQFF.

The chain carries TRBV5-4 and TRBJ2-2, with 9 bases lining up with TRBD1. Germline CDR1 and CDR2: SGHNT and YYREEE (reference sequence). This CDR3 has 15 amino acids. With 0 bases clipped from V and 8 bases from J, the junction kept 5 bases outside the gene matches. CDR3 region: CASSLEDRGLGELFF. CDR3 in DNA: TGTGCCAGCAGCTTGGAGGACAGGGGCTTGGGGGAGCTGTTTTTT.

Comment on this clone: The junction does not match germline at one end; this may be a read error. The chain is built from TRBV7-9 and TRBJ2-3; D may be TRBD2 (6 bases). The CDR3 contains 15 residues. Germline V CDR1 and CDR2: SEHNR, FQNEAQ (reference sequence). The CDR3 loop reads CSSSLGTVLTDTQYF. The CDR3 bases are TGTTCCAGCAGCTTAGGGACTGTCCTCACAGATACGCAGTATTTT.

V and J are TRBV29-1 and TRBJ2-7; TRBD2 matches 7 bases. The trim removed 5 bases at V and 1 base at J, leaving 5 bases unmatched. CDR1 is SQVTM and CDR2 is ANQGSEA in the germline V gene. CDR3 size: 13 residues. The CDR3 DNA sequence: TGCAGCGTTCTAACTAGCGAGTCCTACGAGCAGTACTTC. Translating it yields CSVLTSESYEQYF.

The chain combines TRBV9 with TRBJ1-1; 8 bases align to TRBD1. Germline CDR1 and CDR2: SGDLS and YYNGEE. This CDR3 spans 15 amino acids. V lost 1 base, J lost 3 bases, and 5 bases stayed unmatched. The CDR3 region has the DNA TGTGCCAGCAGCGTAAGACAGGGGTGGGACACTGAAGCTTTCTTT. Residues: CASSVRQGWDTEAFF.